These 16 T cell receptor beta chains originate from one sample sequenced in a study of cytomegalovirus exposure and HLA in healthy donors. The PCR contained 60 Vbeta and 13 Jbeta primers. Assay: immunoSEQ multiplex PCR; the TCRdb copy retains only in-frame clones and omits some. The profile shows about 130,000 clones, roughly four fifths of them singletons. Sequencing used PBMCs. The source of these receptors is a boy between 10 and 17 years old in good health and CMV-seronegative.

The rearrangement links TRBV9 to TRBJ2-1; D may be TRBD1 (6 bases). The V gene lost 0 bases and the J gene lost 7 bases, with 14 bases spanning the gap. The CDR3 extends over 15 amino acids. Germline CDR1 and CDR2: SGDLS and YYNGEE. This CDR3 reads CASSVEAGARNEQFF. CDR3 DNA: TGTGCCAGCAGCGTAGAGGCAGGGGCGAGAAATGAGCAGTTCTTC.

The chain has TRBV2 and TRBJ1-2, with a possible D match to TRBD1 (5 bases). Germline V gene sequence: CDR1 SNHLY, CDR2 FYNNEI. The CDR3 is 14 amino acids. With 5 bases removed from V and 0 bases from J, the gap between germline ends came to 10 bases. Here the CDR3 reads CASSSRTPNYGYTF. In DNA, the CDR3 is TGTGCCAGCAGTTCGAGGACACCTAACTATGGCTACACCTTC.

This chain uses TRBV4-2 with TRBJ2-7, with 7 bases matching TRBD1. Germline-derived CDR1 and CDR2 are LGHNA and YNFKEQ. The V gene end was trimmed by 1 base and the J gene end by 3 bases; junction bases not matched to a gene: 15. The CDR3 is 18 residues long. The CDR3 coding sequence is TGTGCCAGCAGCCAAGGCCGGGCAGGGGGTATCCCTCTCTACGAGCAGTACTTC. Amino acid sequence: CASSQGRAGGIPLYEQYF.

J is TRBJ2-5 and V is TRBV27; tentatively, D is TRBD2 (5 bases). CDR3 length equals 12 residues. Germline V gene lookup returns CDR1 MNHEY and CDR2 SMNVEV (reference sequence). The V and J ends lost 5 bases and 5 bases respectively, with 9 bases between them. CDR3 DNA: TGTGCCAGCAGTCCGGGGATGGAGACCCAGTACTTC. Residues: CASSPGMETQYF.

This chain links TRBV5-1 with TRBJ1-1, with D perhaps TRBD1 (6 bases). Germline V gives CDR1 SGHRS, CDR2 YFSETQ. The CDR3 covers 15 residues. V was shortened by 0 bases and J by 2 bases, with 11 bases between the two germline ends. This CDR3 is CASSLAVGGNTEAFF. The CDR3 DNA is TGCGCCAGCAGCTTGGCCGTTGGGGGCAACACTGAAGCTTTCTTT.

The chain has TRBV27 and TRBJ2-2, with 9 bases fitting TRBD2. Germline assignment: CDR1 MNHEY and CDR2 SMNVEV (reference sequence). There are 17 residues in the CDR3. V lost 0 bases, J lost 4 bases, and 6 bases stayed unmatched. The CDR3 DNA follows: TGTGCCAGCAGTTTATCCCATAGCGGGAGCGGCACCGGGGAGCTGTTTTTT. It specifies CASSLSHSGSGTGELFF.

V gene TRBV19 combines with J gene TRBJ2-1; 9 bases are a match to TRBD1. Germline loops: CDR1 LNHDA, CDR2 SQIVND (reference sequence). Trimming cost V 5 bases and J 1 base; bases outside gene matches: 9. CDR3 size: 17 residues. CDR3: CASSVSRQGVSYNEQFF. CDR3 DNA: TGTGCCAGTAGTGTAAGTAGACAGGGGGTATCCTACAATGAGCAGTTCTTC.

The table lists this clone with a few counts. This chain joins TRBV2 and TRBJ2-2; D perhaps matches TRBD2 (6 bases). V lost 0 bases to trimming and J lost 8 bases, with 10 bases between them. The V gene's germline CDR1 is SNHLY and CDR2 FYNNEI. The CDR3 is 14 residues long. The CDR3 nucleotides are TGTGCCAGCAGTGAAGCGCGGGGTCAGGGGGAGCTGTTTTTT. Encoded protein: CASSEARGQGELFF.

The CDR3 DNA reads TGTGCCAGCAGCTTAGACGAGGGAACCTACGAGCAGTACTTC. Residues: CASSLDEGTYEQYF. The chain links TRBV11-3 to TRBJ2-7; D perhaps matches TRBD2 (5 bases). With 0 bases removed from V and 2 bases from J, the gap between germline ends came to 8 bases. Looked up from germline, CDR1 is SGHNT and CDR2 is YENEEA. The CDR3 runs to 14 residues.

J is TRBJ1-1 and V is TRBV4-2; TRBD1 matches at 10 bases. The V and J ends lost 0 bases and 4 bases, in that order; junction bases with no gene match: 5. The CDR3 extends over 16 amino acids. The V gene's germline CDR1 is LGHNA and CDR2 YNFKEQ. CDR3 residues: CASSQDVDRGGTEAFF. The CDR3 coding sequence is TGTGCCAGCAGCCAAGATGTGGACAGGGGGGGCACTGAAGCTTTCTTT.

The chain combines TRBV7-2 with TRBJ1-1; possibly TRBD1 for D (6 bases). The germline gives CDR1 SGHTA, CDR2 FQGNSA. There are 14 residues in the CDR3. Trimming removed 3 bases at V and 2 bases at J, with 10 bases between. CDR3: CASSLGHRNTEAFF. The CDR3 region has the DNA TGTGCCAGCAGCTTGGGACACCGAAACACTGAAGCTTTCTTT.

This clone was found a few times. The chain is built from TRBV4-2 and TRBJ1-5, with D perhaps matching TRBD1 (5 bases). The germline gives CDR1 LGHNA, CDR2 YNFKEQ. V lost 0 bases and J 4 bases, leaving 13 bases between the germline ends. This CDR3 region has 16 residues. The CDR3 protein is CASSQDSDSQNQPQHF. The CDR3 DNA sequence: TGTGCCAGCAGCCAAGATAGTGACAGCCAAAATCAGCCCCAGCATTTT.

This clone was seen more than once but under ten times. This chain links TRBV5-1 with TRBJ2-3, with a possible D match to TRBD2 (5 bases). Deletions cut 0 bases from V and 7 bases from J, with 15 bases between. The CDR3 contains 15 residues. Germline lookup yields CDR1 SGHRS and CDR2 YFSETQ. CDR3 residues: CASSLEARVANTQYF. The CDR3 nucleotides are TGCGCCAGCAGCTTGGAGGCTAGGGTAGCGAATACGCAGTATTTT.

The chain carries TRBV29-1 and TRBJ1-2; 10 nucleotides align to TRBD1. The CDR3 consists of 13 residues. CDR1 and CDR2 (germline): SQVTM, ANQGSEA. J was trimmed by 3 bases and V by 6 bases; bases with no gene match: 4. CDR3 loop: CSVGDRGDYGYTF. CDR3 sequence (DNA): TGCAGCGTGGGGGACAGGGGAGACTATGGCTACACCTTC.

The chain carries TRBV27 and TRBJ2-7; possible D gene TRBD1, 6 bases. The CDR3 is 15 amino acids. The V gene's germline CDR1 is MNHEY and CDR2 SMNVEV (reference sequence). The V and J ends lost 7 bases and 4 bases respectively, with 20 bases between them. The CDR3 coding sequence is TGTGCCAGCACGAAGAAGGCAGGGGTGATTTACGAGCAGTACTTC. This sequence encodes CASTKKAGVIYEQYF.

In this sample, this clone turned up once. V is TRBV10-1 and J is TRBJ1-2, with 8 positions matching TRBD1. From germline, CDR1 is WNHNN and CDR2 SYGVQD (reference sequence). Unmatched junction bases numbered 9, after V lost 2 bases and J lost 7 bases. This CDR3 is 15 amino acids long. CDR3 in amino acids: CASSEPGQVAVGYTF. The CDR3 DNA sequence: TGCGCCAGCAGTGAGCCGGGACAGGTTGCCGTTGGCTACACCTTC.